This TCR beta chain appears in the sequencing data of a study of CD8+CD57+ T cells in acquired aplastic anemia. Regarding the study as a whole: Statistical testing detected no significant gap in CD8+ Simpson's diversity between patients and controls.

The CDR3 length is 16 residues. Germline V CDR1 and CDR2: SGHTA, FQGTGA. The germline V and J ends were trimmed by 2 bases and 0 bases, with 10 bases remaining between them. The study profiled TCR beta VDJ and CDR3 using genomic DNA as template. One entry per CDR3 protein, called by TCRdb with MiXCR from the reads. The table shows 250,000 to 300,000 distinct CDR3 sequences, with approximately 57% occurring only once. The count of this clonotype is one. The antigen is not known. The sequenced material came from sorted CD4+, CD8+, or CD8+CD57+ T cells (not recorded which) from PBMCs. This receptor was identified in a human donor with severe aplastic anemia or a healthy control (not recorded which). The chain combines TRBV7-3 with TRBJ2-2; D is possibly TRBD2 (5 bases). DNA for the CDR3: TGTGCCAGCAGCTTACGGGGTTCCCCGAACACCGGGGAGCTGTTTTTT. Protein product: CASSLRGSPNTGELFF. The variable domain in full, completed from reference TRBV7-3 and TRBJ2-2, reads GAGVSQTPSNKVTEKGKYVELRCDPISGHTALYWYRQSLGQGPEFLIYFQGTGAADDSGLPNDRFFAVRPEGSVSTLKIQRTERGDSAVYLCASSLRGSPNTGELFFGEGSRLTVL.